The 10 T cell receptor beta chains in this list originate from one sample, sequenced in a study of T cell clonality in common variable immunodeficiency. TCRdb's copy holds only in-frame clones and misses some; the assay was immunoSEQ multiplex PCR. Altogether some 43,000 clones were found in the sample, and no singletons occur. The sequenced material came from peripheral blood mononuclear cells. Source of these receptors: a person between 18 and 75 years old in good health.

At least ten counts were recorded for this clone. The part of the CDR3 DNA that was read is TGTGCCAGCTTGCAGGGGTTGGACACTGAA. It specifies CASLQGLDTE. The CDR3, in full, reads CASLQGLDTEAFF. The rearrangement links TRBV18 to TRBJ1-1, with D maybe TRBD1 (6 bases). The read halts 3 residues ahead of the CDR3 end, with the missing end drawn from the germline J gene. CDR1 and CDR2 from the germline V gene are KGHSH and LQKENI. The CDR3 contains 13 residues. V lost 7 bases and J 3 bases, leaving 12 bases between the germline ends.

Many counts were recorded for this clone. The read finishes 3 residues shy of the CDR3 end, and the germline J gene is used to complete it. The chain employs TRBV10-2 and TRBJ1-3; 7 nucleotides align to TRBD1. V shed 6 bases and J 4 bases; nucleotides not matched to a gene: 3. This CDR3 has 13 residues. Germline CDR1 is WSHSY and CDR2 is SAAADI. CDR3: CASRGQHGNTIYF. The sequenced part of the CDR3 DNA is TGCGCCAGCAGGGGACAGCACGGAAACACC.

Comments on this clone: The read finishes 3 residues shy of the CDR3 end, and the germline J gene is used to complete it. The chain recombines TRBV19 with TRBJ1-2; TRBD1 might be the D (5 bases). CDR1 is LNHDA, CDR2 SQIVND, per germline (reference sequence). The CDR3 is 15 residues long. The CDR3 protein is CASSTPDQTVYDYTF. CDR3 DNA (partial): TGTGCCAGTAGTACCCCCGACCAGACAGTATACGAC.

This clone appeared many times. The CDR3 end falls 3 residues outside the read, so it is completed with the germline J gene. Other DNA sequences of this sample code for an identical CDR3. V is TRBV30 and J is TRBJ1-3; no reliable D call. V dropped 2 bases and J dropped 0 bases, with 20 bases sitting between them. The CDR3 covers 18 residues. The germline V gene has CDR1 GTSNPN and CDR2 SVGIG (reference sequence). Incomplete CDR3 DNA: TGTGCCTGGAGTCTAACCGCGTTAGGACTCCCCTCTGGAAACACC. Residues: CAWSLTALGLPSGNT. The complete CDR3 protein is CAWSLTALGLPSGNTIYF. Together with reference TRBV30 and TRBJ1-3, the CDR3 gives the full variable domain: SQTIHQWPATLVQPVGSPLSLECTVEGTSNPNLYWYRQAAGRGLQLLFYSVGIGQISSEVPQNLSASRPQDRQFILSSKKLLLSDSGFYLCAWSLTALGLPSGNTIYFGEGSWLTVV.

This clone was counted many times. The CDR3 end is not reached by the read, which stops 3 residues before it; the germline J gene fills it in. This sequence joins TRBV19 and TRBJ2-7; 11 bases agree with TRBD2. Trimming at V came to 4 bases and at J to 3 bases, leaving 5 bases not matched to a gene. The CDR3 contains 15 residues. Germline loops: CDR1 LNHDA, CDR2 SQIVND (reference sequence). CDR3 residues: CASSTGTSGYYEQYF. The sequenced CDR3 bases are TGTGCCAGTAGTACCGGGACTAGCGGCTACTACGAG.

This clone was detected many times. The sequenced fragment ends 3 residues before the CDR3 boundary, so the rest is inferred from the germline J gene. The chain links TRBV5-6 to TRBJ1-5; D perhaps matches TRBD1 (6 bases). Germline V gives CDR1 SGHDT, CDR2 YYEEEE. CDR3 length: 14 residues. V was shortened by 4 bases and J by 0 bases, with 8 bases between the two germline ends. CDR3 DNA (partial): TGTGCCAGCAGCGAGGGGGATAGCAATCAGCCC. The encoded protein is CASSEGDSNQP. The whole CDR3 reads CASSEGDSNQPQHF.

The sample holds many counts of this clone. The read ends 3 residues early relative to the CDR3; the germline J gene fills the gap. J is TRBJ1-2 and V is TRBV2; D remains ambiguous. CDR3 length: 13 residues. CDR1 is SNHLY, CDR2 FYNNEI, per germline. CDR3 DNA, as far as it was read: TGTGCCAGCTCGCAGGCAGGATTATCGGGC. It specifies CASSQAGLSG. In full, the CDR3 is CASSQAGLSGYTF.

This clone was detected many times. The CDR3 end falls 3 residues outside the read, so it is completed with the germline J gene. The genes are TRBV20-1 and TRBJ2-7, with a weak D call TRBD2 (5 bases). Trimming shortened V by 0 bases and J by 2 bases, and 20 bases separated the two germline ends. The germline V gene encodes CDR1 DFQATT and CDR2 SNEGSKA (reference sequence). This CDR3 spans 17 amino acids. The sequenced CDR3 bases are TGCAGTGCTAGAGATTCTTATACGGACTCCCTAACCTACGAG. It encodes CSARDSYTDSLTYE. In full, the CDR3 reads CSARDSYTDSLTYEQYF.

This clone was counted at least ten times. The read is 3 residues too short to cover the CDR3 end, so that end is filled in from the germline J gene. V usage is TRBV5-4 and J usage is TRBJ2-1; D is perhaps TRBD1 (6 bases). V lost 2 bases, J lost 8 bases, and 14 bases lay in between. The CDR3 runs 14 residues. Germline-derived CDR1 and CDR2 are SGHNT and YYREEE (reference sequence). The sequenced CDR3 bases are TGTGCCAGCAGCTTAGTGGCAGGGGTGCATGAG. Translated, it gives CASSLVAGVHE. In full, the CDR3 is CASSLVAGVHEQFF.

This clone has ten or more counts. The missing CDR3 end, 3 residues past where the read stops, is filled in from the germline J gene. This chain joins TRBV30 and TRBJ2-1; possibly TRBD1 for D (6 bases). This CDR3 has 13 residues. V lost 7 bases to trimming and J lost 8 bases, with 18 bases between them. Germline loops: CDR1 GTSNPN, CDR2 SVGIG (reference sequence). This chain's CDR3 is CASSEGAGDEQFF. The DNA read from the CDR3 is TGTGCCTCCTCCGAGGGCGCAGGGGATGAG.